These 8 T cell receptor beta chains originate from one sample sequenced in a study of shared clonotypes between healthy human individuals. TCRdb's table, derived via immunoSEQ multiplex PCR, lists solely in-frame clones and lacks some. The sample includes around 1.1 million clones, about 80% seen only once; the top ten take 0.61%. Sequencing was performed on memory CD4+ T cells from PBMCs. The subset here: CD45RA-negative fraction. The receptors stem from a man aged 18 to 29 in good health. Some clones in this sample may be carry-over from other donors' samples.

This clone was detected only a few times. This chain connects TRBV19 to TRBJ2-1; D perhaps matches TRBD2 (6 bases). Germline V gene lookup returns CDR1 LNHDA and CDR2 SQIVND (reference sequence). Deletions cut 1 base from V and 9 bases from J, with 16 bases between. The CDR3 is 15 amino acids. In DNA form, the CDR3 reads TGTGCCAGTAGTATAGGCAACCTAGCGTCCGGTGAGCAGTTCTTC. Residues: CASSIGNLASGEQFF.

V is TRBV18 and J is TRBJ2-7, with D perhaps given as TRBD1 or TRBD2 (5 bases each). The germline V gene encodes CDR1 KGHSH and CDR2 LQKENI. With 4 bases removed from V and 2 bases from J, the gap between germline ends came to 15 bases. The CDR3 has 15 amino acids. CDR3 loop: CASSRYRDGAYEQYF. CDR3 DNA sequence: TGTGCCAGCTCACGATACCGGGACGGCGCCTACGAGCAGTACTTC.

The table lists this clone with a few counts. The CDR3 protein is CASSPDRGGYTF. CDR3 DNA sequence: TGTGCCAGCTCACCTGACAGGGGGGGCTACACCTTC. The gene calls are TRBV18 and TRBJ1-2; 9 nucleotides align to TRBD1. The CDR3 is 12 amino acids. Germline V gene sequence: CDR1 KGHSH, CDR2 LQKENI. V lost 3 bases to trimming and J lost 8 bases; unmatched junction nucleotides: 1.

The rearrangement joins TRBV6-1 to TRBJ2-3, with TRBD2 matching over 8 bases. V shed 9 bases, J shed 6 bases, and the junction held 14 bases outside the gene matches. The germline V gene has CDR1 MNHNS and CDR2 SASEGT. The CDR3 consists of 15 residues. In DNA form, the CDR3 reads TGTGCCAGTGGGGGGAGGGGACTAGGTGGCGATACGCAGTATTTT. It codes for CASGGRGLGGDTQYF.

This chain uses TRBV19 with TRBJ1-2; D is unclear. Germline lookup yields CDR1 LNHDA and CDR2 SQIVND (reference sequence). The CDR3 covers 11 residues. This CDR3 reads CITEGNYGYTF. The CDR3 region has the DNA TGTATCACCGAGGGAAACTATGGCTACACCTTC.

CDR3 sequence: CAIKTTGGTGELFF. CDR3 nucleotide sequence: TGTGCCATCAAGACGACAGGGGGTACCGGGGAGCTGTTTTTT. V usage is TRBV10-3 and J usage is TRBJ2-2; 9 bases line up with TRBD1. Germline CDR1 reads ENHRY; CDR2 reads SYGVKD. The V and J ends lost 7 bases and 5 bases, in that order; junction bases with no gene match: 5. The CDR3 totals 14 residues.

The chain combines TRBV30 with TRBJ2-1; 8 nucleotides agree with TRBD1. V lost 5 bases and J lost 1; bases outside the gene matches: 4. CDR1 and CDR2 from the germline V gene are GTSNPN and SVGIG (reference sequence). The CDR3 is 14 amino acids. CDR3 nucleotides: TGTGCCTGGGGCGGACAGGGATCCTACAATGAGCAGTTCTTC. It translates to CAWGGQGSYNEQFF.

This sequence joins TRBV27 and TRBJ1-2; maybe TRBD1 (5 bases). This CDR3 has 12 residues. Trimming pared 6 bases from V and 4 bases from J, leaving 9 bases between. Germline V gives CDR1 MNHEY, CDR2 SMNVEV (reference sequence). CDR3 DNA sequence: TGTGCCAGCAGCGCGGACACCTATGGCTACACCTTC. Translating it yields CASSADTYGYTF.